This T cell receptor (beta chain) was identified in a study of neoadjuvant anti-PD-1 for oral cavity cancer. Study-wide background: Patients without progression received a fourth nivolumab dose around day 43, then surgical resection on days 50-56.

Trimming pared 8 bases from V and 3 bases from J, leaving 10 bases between. The CDR3 extends over 12 amino acids. The germline gives CDR1 MNHEY, CDR2 SVGAGI. Only a few counts were recorded for this clone. Its antigen is still unknown. These newly diagnosed stage II-IVA oral cavity squamous cell carcinoma patients had no prior systemic or radiation treatment. Patients had HPV-negative, locally advanced oral cavity squamous cell carcinoma. Study-wide points: Treg/Th17 ratio rose with pretreatment blood and fell with post-treatment tumor TCRbeta clonality.

TCRdb's copy holds only in-frame clones and misses some; the assay was immunoSEQ multiplex PCR. The sample records thousands of clones, 50% to 75% being singletons. Sequencing was performed on tumor tissue, taken before nivolumab (anti-PD-1) treatment. The chain links TRBV6-5 to TRBJ1-1; D remains ambiguous. The source is a person aged 40 to 85 with oral cavity squamous cell carcinoma. The CDR3 DNA reads TGTGCCAGCGGCCCGGGCTACACTGAAGCTTTCTTT. Its translation: CASGPGYTEAFF.